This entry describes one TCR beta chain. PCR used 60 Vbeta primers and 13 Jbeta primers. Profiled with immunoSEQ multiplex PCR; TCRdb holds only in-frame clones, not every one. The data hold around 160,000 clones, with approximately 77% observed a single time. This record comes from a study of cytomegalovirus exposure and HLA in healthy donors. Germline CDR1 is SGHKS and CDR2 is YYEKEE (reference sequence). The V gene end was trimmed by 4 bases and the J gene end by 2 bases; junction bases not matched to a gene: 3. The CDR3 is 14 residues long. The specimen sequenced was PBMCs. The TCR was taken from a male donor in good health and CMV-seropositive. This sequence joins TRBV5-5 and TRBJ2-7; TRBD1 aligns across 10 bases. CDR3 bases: TGTGCCAGCAGCATCGGACAGGGGGCCTACGAGCAGTACTTC. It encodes CASSIGQGAYEQYF.